A single sample gave rise to the 32 T cell receptor beta chains below, sequenced in a study of blood T cell repertoires in COVID-19. The protocol was immunoSEQ multiplex PCR, while the TCRdb copy is restricted to in-frame clones and leaves out a portion. The table records 120,000 to 150,000 clones, 87% of them present only once. Sample: peripheral blood. The receptors were gathered from a man at least 80 years old with acute or convalescent COVID-19.

This clone was seen once. V and J are TRBV5-1 and TRBJ2-1; 7 bases match TRBD2. After removal of 1 base from V and 1 base from J, the junction contained 2 bases not matched to a gene. Per the germline V gene, CDR1 is SGHRS and CDR2 is YFSETQ. The length of the CDR3 is 15 residues. The CDR3 spells CASSLNSGSYNEQFF. CDR3 DNA sequence: TGCGCCAGCAGCTTGAATAGCGGGTCCTACAATGAGCAGTTCTTC.

The V and J genes are TRBV12-5 and TRBJ2-1; D is unclear. The CDR3 has 14 residues. Germline V gene data show CDR1 as LGHNT and CDR2 as FRNRAP. Trimming removed 1 base from V and 7 bases from J, with 11 bases in between. CDR3 region: CASGLDPGRNEQFF. The CDR3 region has the DNA TGTGCTAGTGGTTTGGATCCCGGTCGGAATGAGCAGTTCTTC.

V and J are TRBV4-1 and TRBJ1-2, with 7 bases aligning to TRBD1. Germline values: CDR1 MGHRA, CDR2 YSYEKL. The CDR3 length is 15 residues. V shed 3 bases, J shed 5 bases, and the junction held 9 bases outside the gene matches. This CDR3 reads CASSQDHDRVYGYTF. The CDR3 DNA reads TGCGCCAGCAGCCAGGACCACGACAGGGTGTATGGCTACACCTTC.

The rearrangement links TRBV6-5 to TRBJ2-6; D unresolved. The V end was cut by 0 bases, the J end by 0 bases, with 6 bases between. Germline V gene data show CDR1 as MNHEY and CDR2 as SVGAGI. The CDR3 sequence is 16 residues long. The CDR3 region is CASSYSLYSGANVLTF. In DNA form, the CDR3 reads TGTGCCAGCAGTTACTCCCTATACTCTGGGGCCAACGTCCTGACTTTC.

In its sample, this clone was seen once. The chain couples TRBV7-2 to TRBJ1-2; weak D call: TRBD1 (5 bases). V was cut by 1 base and J by 4 bases, with 13 bases left in between. The CDR3 contains 15 residues. Germline loops: CDR1 SGHTA, CDR2 FQGNSA. CDR3 bases: TGTGCCAGCAGCTTAGGGGGGGGGACCCTCTATGGCTACACCTTC. This sequence encodes CASSLGGGTLYGYTF.

This clone was counted between two and nine times. The rearrangement joins TRBV11-2 to TRBJ2-2, with 9 bases lining up with TRBD2. The germline V gene encodes CDR1 SGHAT and CDR2 FQNNGV. J gave up 5 bases and V 7 bases, and 5 bases lay outside the gene matches. This CDR3 is built from 14 residues. CDR3 sequence reads: CASIAGAQTGELFF. CDR3 sequence (DNA): TGTGCCAGCATAGCGGGAGCCCAGACCGGGGAGCTGTTTTTT.

The CDR3 nucleotides are TGTGCCAGCAGTCCCCGACAGGGAACCACCGAGCAGTACTTC. Protein sequence: CASSPRQGTTEQYF. V and J are TRBV25-1 and TRBJ2-7; 7 positions match TRBD1. Germline V lookup: CDR1 MGHDK, CDR2 SYGVNS. CDR3 length equals 14 residues. Germline trimming cut 5 bases from V and 6 bases from J; bases unmatched to any gene: 10.

The V call is TRBV7-8, the J call TRBJ1-1; no firm D call. V was pared by 1 base and J by 8 bases, with 14 bases between. CDR1 is SGHVS, CDR2 FQNEAQ, per germline. The CDR3 totals 14 residues. The CDR3 bases are TGTGCCAGCAGCTTAGGAGGCTTACCAACCGAAGCTTTCTTT. Protein sequence: CASSLGGLPTEAFF.

This sequence joins TRBV19 and TRBJ2-1, with 10 bases fitting TRBD1. Germline V CDR1 and CDR2: LNHDA, SQIVND (reference sequence). The V gene end was trimmed by 5 bases and the J gene end by 5 bases; junction bases not matched to a gene: 6. This CDR3 has 15 residues. The CDR3 is CASSLGTGAHNEQFF. In nucleotides, the CDR3 is TGTGCCAGTAGTCTGGGGACAGGGGCACACAATGAGCAGTTCTTC.

This chain links TRBV3-1 (or the pseudogene TRBV3-2) with TRBJ1-6; D gene ambiguous. The CDR3 length is 14 residues. Trimming shortened V by 1 base and J by 8 bases, and 9 bases separated the two germline ends. Germline CDR1 LGHDT, CDR2 YNNKEL (reference sequence). CDR3 in amino acids: CASSQAGLDSPLHF. CDR3 coding DNA: TGTGCCAGCAGCCAAGCGGGTTTGGATTCACCCCTCCACTTT.

V gene TRBV19 combines with J gene TRBJ1-2, with no clear D. The CDR3 runs to 15 residues. Germline V gene sequence: CDR1 LNHDA, CDR2 SQIVND (reference sequence). V dropped 4 bases and J dropped 2 bases, with 14 bases sitting between them. In DNA, the CDR3 is TGTGCCAGTAGTACCACGACACCCGTCAACTATGGCTACACCTTC. It encodes CASSTTTPVNYGYTF. The full variable domain, with the rest looked up from reference TRBV19 and TRBJ1-2, is DGGITQSPKYLFRKEGQNVTLSCEQNLNHDAMYWYRQDPGQGLRLIYYSQIVNDFQKGDIAEGYSVSREKKESFPLTVTSAQKNPTAFYLCASSTTTPVNYGYTFGSGTRLTVV.

The chain employs TRBV4-1 and TRBJ2-1, with D unresolved. Trimming stripped 1 base from V and 5 bases from J, with 6 bases between. The CDR3 loop spans 13 amino acids. Germline CDR1 MGHRA, CDR2 YSYEKL. The CDR3 here is CASSQAVNNEQFF. For the CDR3, the DNA is TGCGCCAGCAGCCAAGCAGTTAACAATGAGCAGTTCTTC.

The rearrangement links TRBV2 to TRBJ1-1, with 7 bases identical to TRBD1. This CDR3 has 15 amino acids. V trimming: 2 bases; J trimming: 0 bases; junction bases outside the gene matches: 3. Per the germline V gene, CDR1 is SNHLY and CDR2 is FYNNEI. CDR3 in DNA: TGTGCCAGCAGTGAACGGGGACAGCTGAACACTGAAGCTTTCTTT. Translation: CASSERGQLNTEAFF.

This clone was recorded once. The V and J genes are TRBV2 and TRBJ2-7; 10 nucleotides align to TRBD1. After removal of 6 bases from V and 2 bases from J, the junction contained 7 bases not matched to a gene. Germline CDR1 reads SNHLY; CDR2 reads FYNNEI. This CDR3 contains 15 residues. CDR3 in amino acids: CASRVETGGPYEQYF. In DNA form, the CDR3 reads TGTGCCAGCAGAGTAGAGACAGGGGGCCCCTACGAGCAGTACTTC. Drawing the rest from reference TRBV2 and TRBJ2-7, the complete variable domain is EPEVTQTPSHQVTQMGQEVILRCVPISNHLYFYWYRQILGQKVEFLVSFYNNEISEKSEIFDDQFSVERPDGSNFTLKIRSTKLEDSAMYFCASRVETGGPYEQYFGPGTRLTVT.

The J gene is TRBJ1-2, the V gene TRBV11-2; possibly TRBD1 for D (6 bases). CDR3 length: 15 amino acids. V lost 4 bases, J lost 2 bases, and 14 bases lay in between. Germline lookup yields CDR1 SGHAT and CDR2 FQNNGV. The CDR3 DNA reads TGTGCCAGCAGCTCCCTCTGGACAGAAAACTATGGCTACACCTTC. Translation gives CASSSLWTENYGYTF.

This chain links TRBV3-1 (or the pseudogene TRBV3-2) with TRBJ1-1; the D gene is possibly TRBD1 (6 bases). The V gene's germline CDR1 is LGHDT and CDR2 YNNKEL (reference sequence). The V gene lost 0 bases and the J gene lost 11 bases, with 13 bases spanning the gap. This CDR3 has 13 amino acids. CDR3 DNA sequence: TGTGCCAGCAGCCAAGAGGCAGGGGCAACGGCTTTCTTT. It translates to CASSQEAGATAFF.

This chain connects TRBV7-2 to TRBJ2-3, with 9 positions matching TRBD1. CDR1 and CDR2 from the germline V gene are SGHTA and FQGNSA. The CDR3 extends over 13 amino acids. Trimming at V came to 4 bases and at J to 7 bases, leaving 3 bases not matched to a gene. For the CDR3, the DNA is TGTGCCAGCAGCTCAGACAGGGGGAATACGCAGTATTTT. Translating it yields CASSSDRGNTQYF.

The genes are TRBV5-6 and TRBJ1-6; TRBD1 matches at 7 bases. V lost 0 bases to trimming and J lost 5 bases; unmatched junction nucleotides: 5. The CDR3 runs 16 residues. The V gene's germline CDR1 is SGHDT and CDR2 YYEEEE. CDR3 loop: CASSLVSGGHNSPLHF. CDR3 in DNA: TGTGCCAGCAGCTTGGTGTCAGGGGGACATAATTCACCCCTCCACTTT.

The rearrangement links TRBV5-1 to TRBJ1-1, with 9 bases identical to TRBD1. With 4 bases clipped from V and 0 bases from J, the junction kept 4 bases outside the gene matches. This CDR3 is built from 15 residues. Germline V lookup: CDR1 SGHRS, CDR2 YFSETQ. CDR3 coding DNA: TGCGCCAGCAGCCCCGGGACAGGGATGAACACTGAAGCTTTCTTT. Amino acid sequence: CASSPGTGMNTEAFF.

CDR3 bases: TGTGCCAGCAGTTTAGACAGGGGCACTGAAGCTTTCTTT. The encoded protein is CASSLDRGTEAFF. The V call is TRBV12-3 or TRBV12-4, the J call TRBJ1-1, with 7 bases that match TRBD1. This CDR3 contains 13 residues. Trimming at V came to 1 base and at J to 4 bases, leaving 0 bases not matched to a gene.

The chain uses TRBV6-5 and TRBJ1-1; D is perhaps TRBD1 (5 bases). Germline V CDR1 and CDR2: MNHEY, SVGAGI. V was clipped by 5 bases and J by 5 bases, with 15 bases between them. This CDR3 is built from 14 residues. CDR3 sequence: CASSLPGKGTEAFF. CDR3 sequence (DNA): TGTGCCAGCAGTCTCCCAGGGAAAGGAACTGAAGCTTTCTTT.

This clone was seen just once. CDR3: CASSQLSGRPTNEQFF. In nucleotides, the CDR3 is TGTGCCAGCAGCCAACTTAGCGGGAGGCCCACCAATGAGCAGTTCTTC. V gene TRBV7-2 combines with J gene TRBJ2-1; 10 bases align to TRBD2. Losses at the gene ends were 5 bases for V and 6 bases for J; bases not matched to a gene: 10. The CDR3 is 16 residues long. The germline V gene encodes CDR1 SGHTA and CDR2 FQGNSA.

This clone was observed many times. The rearrangement uses TRBV15 and TRBJ2-7, with 11 bases matching TRBD2. Trimming at V came to 3 bases and at J to 3 bases, leaving 4 bases not matched to a gene. This CDR3 is 15 amino acids long. Germline V gene data show CDR1 as LNHNV and CDR2 as YYDKDF (reference sequence). The CDR3 region has the DNA TGTGCCACCAGCAGCTTAGCGGGAGGGAACTACGAGCAGTACTTC. It translates to CATSSLAGGNYEQYF.

The chain combines TRBV28 with TRBJ2-7; 10 bases are shared with TRBD1. This CDR3 contains 15 residues. The junction had 4 bases not matched to a gene; V was cut back by 2 bases and J by 3 bases. CDR1 and CDR2 (germline): MDHEN, SYDVKM. The CDR3 is CASSLGGQGVYEQYF. Here the CDR3 DNA reads TGTGCCAGCAGTTTAGGTGGACAGGGGGTCTACGAGCAGTACTTC.

The V and J genes are TRBV27 and TRBJ2-5; tentatively, D is TRBD1 (5 bases). The germline CDR1 and CDR2 sequences are MNHEY and SMNVEV (reference sequence). The CDR3 consists of 15 residues. V was pared by 6 bases and J by 6 bases, with 20 bases between. CDR3 bases: TGTGCCAGCAGGCAGAAGGGGAATCTACTGAAGACCCAGTACTTC. Protein sequence: CASRQKGNLLKTQYF.

The chain carries TRBV10-2 and TRBJ2-7; possibly TRBD1 for D (5 bases). V was pared by 4 bases and J by 0 bases, with 10 bases between. CDR1 WSHSY and CDR2 SAAADI come from the germline V gene. CDR3 length: 14 residues. The CDR3 reads CASSVQGSSYEQYF. For the CDR3, the DNA is TGCGCCAGCAGTGTGCAGGGTAGCTCCTACGAGCAGTACTTC.

This chain connects TRBV28 to TRBJ1-6; D is ambiguous. This CDR3 spans 14 amino acids. In germline, CDR1 is MDHEN, CDR2 SYDVKM. With 3 bases removed from V and 6 bases from J, the gap between germline ends came to 9 bases. Written as DNA, the CDR3 is TGTGCCAGCAGTTTTTTGAACAGTAATTCACCCCTCCACTTT. This gives the protein CASSFLNSNSPLHF. The whole variable domain, filled in from reference TRBV28 and TRBJ1-6, reads DVKVTQSSRYLVKRTGEKVFLECVQDMDHENMFWYRQDPGLGLRLIYFSYDVKMKEKGDIPEGYSVSREKKERFSLILESASTNQTSMYLCASSFLNSNSPLHFGNGTRLTVT.

The rearrangement links TRBV6-5 to TRBJ2-7; TRBD2 matches 9 bases. Germline assignment: CDR1 MNHEY and CDR2 SVGAGI. V trimming: 5 bases; J trimming: 1 base; junction bases outside the gene matches: 6. The CDR3 has 15 amino acids. CDR3 DNA sequence: TGTGCCAGCAGTCGCGAGCGGGAGGCTTCCTACGAGCAGTACTTC. Its translation: CASSREREASYEQYF.

V is TRBV7-2 and J is TRBJ1-1; the D is unclear. Germline lookup yields CDR1 SGHTA and CDR2 FQGNSA. The V end was cut by 8 bases, the J end by 1 base, with 14 bases between. CDR3 size: 14 residues. CDR3 sequence: CASDLAVGNTEAFF. The CDR3 region has the DNA TGTGCCAGCGACCTGGCGGTTGGGAACACTGAAGCTTTCTTT.

The rearrangement uses TRBV18 and TRBJ1-1; D is possibly TRBD1 (5 bases). The CDR3 spans 15 residues. The V gene's germline CDR1 is KGHSH and CDR2 LQKENI. V was trimmed by 5 bases and J by 0 bases, leaving 13 bases between them. CDR3 sequence reads: CASSINRLLNTEAFF. Here the CDR3 DNA reads TGTGCCAGCTCAATTAACAGGCTTCTGAACACTGAAGCTTTCTTT.

This sequence joins TRBV7-9 and TRBJ1-1; D might be TRBD1 (6 bases). Germline CDR1 reads SEHNR; CDR2 reads FQNEAQ (reference sequence). The CDR3 totals 14 residues. Trimming removed 5 bases from V and 5 bases from J, with 15 bases in between. The CDR3 DNA follows: TGTGCCAGCAGCGTGGGACAACCGCGGACTGAAGCTTTCTTT. Translating it yields CASSVGQPRTEAFF.

The chain combines TRBV12-3 or TRBV12-4 with TRBJ1-2; D is ambiguous. V was trimmed by 8 bases and J by 8 bases, leaving 15 bases between them. This CDR3 is 12 amino acids long. The DNA for the CDR3 is TGTGCCAGCGCGGGGATAGGGATCGGCTACACCTTC. Protein product: CASAGIGIGYTF.